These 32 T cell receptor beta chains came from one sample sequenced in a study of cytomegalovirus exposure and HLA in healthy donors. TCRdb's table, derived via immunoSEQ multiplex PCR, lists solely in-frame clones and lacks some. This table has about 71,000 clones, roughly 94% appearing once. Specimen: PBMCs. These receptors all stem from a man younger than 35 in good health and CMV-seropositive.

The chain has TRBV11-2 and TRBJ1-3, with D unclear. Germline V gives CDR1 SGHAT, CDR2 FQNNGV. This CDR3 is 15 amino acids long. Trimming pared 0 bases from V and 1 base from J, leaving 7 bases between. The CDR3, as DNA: TGTGCCAGCAGCTTAGATGCGGGTTCTGGAAACACCATATATTTT. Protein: CASSLDAGSGNTIYF.

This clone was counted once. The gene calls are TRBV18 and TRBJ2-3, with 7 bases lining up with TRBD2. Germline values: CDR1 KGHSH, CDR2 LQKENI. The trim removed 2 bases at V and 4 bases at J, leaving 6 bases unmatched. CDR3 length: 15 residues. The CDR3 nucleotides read TGTGCCAGCTCACCATACAGCGGGGTTTCAGATACGCAGTATTTT. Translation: CASSPYSGVSDTQYF. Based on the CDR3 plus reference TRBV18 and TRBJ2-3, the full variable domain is NAGVMQNPRHLVRRRGQEARLRCSPMKGHSHVYWYRQLPEEGLKFMVYLQKENIIDESGMPKERFSAEFPKEGPSILRIQQVVRGDSAAYFCASSPYSGVSDTQYFGPGTRLTVL.

Here the CDR3 DNA reads TGTGCCAGCAGTGTCGAAGGGAGCACTGAAGCTTTCTTT. This encodes CASSVEGSTEAFF. The chain links TRBV6-4 to TRBJ1-1, with D unresolved. The CDR3 is 13 residues long. V gave up 4 bases and J gave up 4 bases, with 10 bases separating them. Germline values: CDR1 MRHNA, CDR2 SNTAGT.

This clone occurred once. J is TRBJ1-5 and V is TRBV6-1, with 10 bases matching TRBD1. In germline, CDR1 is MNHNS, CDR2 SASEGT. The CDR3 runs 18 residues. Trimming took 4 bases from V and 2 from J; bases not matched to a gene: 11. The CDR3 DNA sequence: TGTGCCAGCAGTGGACAGGGGGCCCCGTCGGTTGGCAATCAGCCCCAGCATTTT. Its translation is CASSGQGAPSVGNQPQHF.

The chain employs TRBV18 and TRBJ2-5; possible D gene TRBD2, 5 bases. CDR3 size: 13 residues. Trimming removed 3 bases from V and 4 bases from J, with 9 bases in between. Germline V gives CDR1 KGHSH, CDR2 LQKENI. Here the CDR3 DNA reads TGTGCCAGCTCACCCGGGCGGGCAGAGACCCAGTACTTC. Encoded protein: CASSPGRAETQYF.

CDR3 sequence: CASSPDRVIQPQHF. The CDR3 DNA sequence: TGTGCCAGTAGCCCCGACAGGGTTATTCAGCCCCAGCATTTT. The chain links TRBV19 to TRBJ1-5; 7 positions match TRBD1. The CDR3 is made up of 14 amino acids. Germline CDR1 reads LNHDA; CDR2 reads SQIVND (reference sequence). After removal of 6 bases from V and 6 bases from J, the junction contained 8 bases not matched to a gene.

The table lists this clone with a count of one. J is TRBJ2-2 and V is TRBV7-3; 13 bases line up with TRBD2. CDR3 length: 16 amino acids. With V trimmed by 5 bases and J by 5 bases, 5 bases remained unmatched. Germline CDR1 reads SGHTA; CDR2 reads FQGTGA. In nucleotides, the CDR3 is TGTGCCAGCAGCCCGGGACTAGCGGGGAATACCGGGGAGCTGTTTTTT. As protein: CASSPGLAGNTGELFF.

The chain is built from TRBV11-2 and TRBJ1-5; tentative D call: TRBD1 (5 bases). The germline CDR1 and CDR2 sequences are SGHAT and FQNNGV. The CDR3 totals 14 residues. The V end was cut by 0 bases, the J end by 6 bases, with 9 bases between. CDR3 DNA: TGTGCCAGCAGCTTAGAGGCAGGGCTTCAGCCCCAGCATTTT. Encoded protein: CASSLEAGLQPQHF.

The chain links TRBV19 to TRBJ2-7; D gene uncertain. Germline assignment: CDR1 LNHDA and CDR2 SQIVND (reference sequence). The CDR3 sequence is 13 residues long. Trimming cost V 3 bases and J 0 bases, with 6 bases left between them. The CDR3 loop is CASSISYSYEQYF. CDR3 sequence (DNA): TGTGCCAGTAGTATCAGTTACTCCTACGAGCAGTACTTC.

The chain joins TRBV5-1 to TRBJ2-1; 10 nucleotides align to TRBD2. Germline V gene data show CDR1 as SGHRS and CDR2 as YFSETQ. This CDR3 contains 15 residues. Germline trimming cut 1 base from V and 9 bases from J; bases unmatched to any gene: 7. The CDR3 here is CASSLTSGVLGEQFF. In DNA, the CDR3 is TGCGCCAGCAGCTTGACTAGCGGGGTATTAGGTGAGCAGTTCTTC.

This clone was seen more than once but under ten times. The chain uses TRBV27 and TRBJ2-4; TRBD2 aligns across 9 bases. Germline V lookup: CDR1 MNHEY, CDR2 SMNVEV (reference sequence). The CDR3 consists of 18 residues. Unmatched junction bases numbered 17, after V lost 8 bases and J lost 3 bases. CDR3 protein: CASPPGVAGVLVKNIQYF. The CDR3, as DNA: TGTGCCAGCCCCCCGGGGGTAGCGGGAGTGTTGGTCAAAAACATTCAGTACTTC.

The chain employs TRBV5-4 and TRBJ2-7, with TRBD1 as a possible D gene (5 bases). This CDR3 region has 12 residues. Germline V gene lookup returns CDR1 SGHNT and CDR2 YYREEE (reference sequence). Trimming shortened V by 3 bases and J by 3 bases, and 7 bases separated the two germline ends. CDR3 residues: CASSSDSYEQYF. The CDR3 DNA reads TGTGCCAGCAGCTCAGACAGCTACGAGCAGTACTTC.

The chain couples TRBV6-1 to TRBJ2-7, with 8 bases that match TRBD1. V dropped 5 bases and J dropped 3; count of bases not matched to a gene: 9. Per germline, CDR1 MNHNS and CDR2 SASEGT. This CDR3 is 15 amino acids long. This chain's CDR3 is CASSIWTGPSYEQYF. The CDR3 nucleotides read TGTGCCAGCAGTATCTGGACAGGGCCGAGCTACGAGCAGTACTTC.

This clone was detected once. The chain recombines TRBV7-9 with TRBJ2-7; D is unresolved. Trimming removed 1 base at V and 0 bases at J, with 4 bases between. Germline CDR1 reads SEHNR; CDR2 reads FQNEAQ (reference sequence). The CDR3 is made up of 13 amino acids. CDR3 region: CASSLVSSYEQYF. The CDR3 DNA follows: TGTGCCAGCAGCTTAGTCAGCTCCTACGAGCAGTACTTC. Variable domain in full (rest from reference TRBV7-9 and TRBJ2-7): DTGVSQNPRHKITKRGQNVTFRCDPISEHNRLYWYRQTLGQGPEFLTYFQNEAQLEKSRLLSDRFSAERPKGSFSTLEIQRTEQGDSAMYLCASSLVSSYEQYFGPGTRLTVT.

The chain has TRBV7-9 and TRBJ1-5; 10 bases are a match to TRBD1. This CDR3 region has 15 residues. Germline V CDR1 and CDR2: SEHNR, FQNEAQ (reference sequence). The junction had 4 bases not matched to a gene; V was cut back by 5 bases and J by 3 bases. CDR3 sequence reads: CASSRGQGINQPQHF. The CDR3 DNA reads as TGTGCCAGCAGCAGGGGACAGGGGATCAATCAGCCCCAGCATTTT. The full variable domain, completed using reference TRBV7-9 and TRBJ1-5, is DTGVSQNPRHKITKRGQNVTFRCDPISEHNRLYWYRQTLGQGPEFLTYFQNEAQLEKSRLLSDRFSAERPKGSFSTLEIQRTEQGDSAMYLCASSRGQGINQPQHFGDGTRLSIL.

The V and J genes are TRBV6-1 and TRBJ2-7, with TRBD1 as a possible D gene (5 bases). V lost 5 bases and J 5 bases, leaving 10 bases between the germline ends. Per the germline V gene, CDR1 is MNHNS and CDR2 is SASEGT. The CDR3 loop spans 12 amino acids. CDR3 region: CASSRNRNEQYF. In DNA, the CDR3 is TGTGCCAGCAGTCGAAACAGGAACGAGCAGTACTTC.

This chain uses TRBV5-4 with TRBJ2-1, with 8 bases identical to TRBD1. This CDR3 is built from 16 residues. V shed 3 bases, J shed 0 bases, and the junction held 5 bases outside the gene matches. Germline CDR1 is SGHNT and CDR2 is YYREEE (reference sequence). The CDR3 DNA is TGTGCCAGCAGCTATGGACAGGGAAGCTCCTACAATGAGCAGTTCTTC. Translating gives CASSYGQGSSYNEQFF.

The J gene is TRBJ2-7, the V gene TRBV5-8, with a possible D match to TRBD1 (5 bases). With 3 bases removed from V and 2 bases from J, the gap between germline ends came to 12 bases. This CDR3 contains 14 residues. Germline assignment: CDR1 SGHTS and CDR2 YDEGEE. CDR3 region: CASSSQGEAYEQYF. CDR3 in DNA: TGTGCCAGCAGCTCCCAGGGCGAAGCCTACGAGCAGTACTTC.

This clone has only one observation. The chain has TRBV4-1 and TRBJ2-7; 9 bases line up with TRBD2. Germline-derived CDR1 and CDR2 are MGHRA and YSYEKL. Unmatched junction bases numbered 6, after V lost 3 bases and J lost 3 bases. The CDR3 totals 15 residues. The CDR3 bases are TGCGCCAGCAGCCAGGAGACTAGCGGATTCTACGAGCAGTACTTC. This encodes CASSQETSGFYEQYF.

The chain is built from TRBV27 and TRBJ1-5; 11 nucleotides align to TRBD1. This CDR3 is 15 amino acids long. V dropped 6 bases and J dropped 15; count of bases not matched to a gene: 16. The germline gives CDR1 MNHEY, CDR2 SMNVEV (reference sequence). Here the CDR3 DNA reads TGTGCCAGCAGGGAAACGTGGGACAGGGGGGAAATAATGCATTTT. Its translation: CASRETWDRGEIMHF.

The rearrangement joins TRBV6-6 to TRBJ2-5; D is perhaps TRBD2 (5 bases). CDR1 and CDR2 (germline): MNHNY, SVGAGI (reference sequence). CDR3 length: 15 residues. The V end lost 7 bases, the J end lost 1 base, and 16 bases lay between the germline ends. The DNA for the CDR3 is TGTGCCAGCAACCTATCCGGGGAGTCCCAAGAGACCCAGTACTTC. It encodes CASNLSGESQETQYF.

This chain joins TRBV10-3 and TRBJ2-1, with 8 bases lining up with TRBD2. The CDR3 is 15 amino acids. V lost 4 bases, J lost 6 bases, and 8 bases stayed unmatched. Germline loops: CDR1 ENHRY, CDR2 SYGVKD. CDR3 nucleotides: TGTGCCATCAGTGTGGGCGGGGGGCTGGGCAATGAGCAGTTCTTC. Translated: CAISVGGGLGNEQFF.

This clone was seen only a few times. This CDR3 reads CASSRTVYEQYF. The CDR3 region has the DNA TGTGCCAGCAGCCGGACAGTATACGAGCAGTACTTC. This chain links TRBV6-1 with TRBJ2-7, with D maybe TRBD1 (6 bases). V was trimmed by 6 bases and J by 4 bases, leaving 10 bases between them. Germline V gene data show CDR1 as MNHNS and CDR2 as SASEGT. The CDR3 has 12 amino acids.

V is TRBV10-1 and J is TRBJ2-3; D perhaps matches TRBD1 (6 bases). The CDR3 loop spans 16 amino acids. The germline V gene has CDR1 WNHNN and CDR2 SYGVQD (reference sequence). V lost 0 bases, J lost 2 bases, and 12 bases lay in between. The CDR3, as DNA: TGCGCCAGCAGTGAGTCCCCAGGGGCCCTCACAGATACGCAGTATTTT. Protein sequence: CASSESPGALTDTQYF.

CDR3 sequence: CAIGAPSNPNEQFF. The CDR3 DNA sequence: TGTGCCATCGGTGCTCCTAGCAACCCCAATGAGCAGTTCTTC. This sequence joins TRBV10-3 and TRBJ2-1; a weak D match, TRBD2 (5 bases). V gave up 8 bases and J gave up 6 bases, with 17 bases separating them. This CDR3 comprises 14 residues. Germline V gene lookup returns CDR1 ENHRY and CDR2 SYGVKD.

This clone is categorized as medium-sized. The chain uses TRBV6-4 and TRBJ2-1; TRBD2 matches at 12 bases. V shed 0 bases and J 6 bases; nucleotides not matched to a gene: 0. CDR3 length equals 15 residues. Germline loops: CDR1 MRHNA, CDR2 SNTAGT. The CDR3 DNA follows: TGTGCCAGCAGTGACTCGACTAGCGGGAGCAATGAGCAGTTCTTC. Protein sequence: CASSDSTSGSNEQFF.

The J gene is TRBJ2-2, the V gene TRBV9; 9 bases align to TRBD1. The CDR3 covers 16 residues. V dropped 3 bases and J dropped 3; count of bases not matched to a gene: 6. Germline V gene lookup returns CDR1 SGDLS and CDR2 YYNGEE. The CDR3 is CASSAPGQGYTGELFF. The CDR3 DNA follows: TGTGCCAGCAGCGCACCGGGACAGGGTTACACCGGGGAGCTGTTTTTT.

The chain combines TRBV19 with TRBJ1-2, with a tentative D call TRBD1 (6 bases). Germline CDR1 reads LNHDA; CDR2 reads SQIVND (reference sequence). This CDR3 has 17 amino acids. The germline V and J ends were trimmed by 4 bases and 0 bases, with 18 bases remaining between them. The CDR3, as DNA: TGTGCCAGTAGTAACCCCAAAATAGAGGGGGCTAACTATGGCTACACCTTC. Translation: CASSNPKIEGANYGYTF.

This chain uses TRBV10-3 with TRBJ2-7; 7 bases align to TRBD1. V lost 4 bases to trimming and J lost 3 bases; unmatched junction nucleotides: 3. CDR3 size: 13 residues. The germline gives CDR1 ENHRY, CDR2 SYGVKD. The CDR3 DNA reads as TGTGCCATCAGTGGGGGGACAGTCTACGAGCAGTACTTC. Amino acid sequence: CAISGGTVYEQYF.

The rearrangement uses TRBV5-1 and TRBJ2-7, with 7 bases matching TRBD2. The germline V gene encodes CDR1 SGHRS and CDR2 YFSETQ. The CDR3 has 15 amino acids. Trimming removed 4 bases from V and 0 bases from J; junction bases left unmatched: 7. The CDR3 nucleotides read TGCGCCAGCAGCCCCCCGGGACTACCCTCCTACGAGCAGTACTTC. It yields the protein CASSPPGLPSYEQYF. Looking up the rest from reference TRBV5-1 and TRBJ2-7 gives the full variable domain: KAGVTQTPRYLIKTRGQQVTLSCSPISGHRSVSWYQQTPGQGLQFLFEYFSETQRNKGNFPGRFSGRQFSNSRSEMNVSTLELGDSALYLCASSPPGLPSYEQYFGPGTRLTVT.

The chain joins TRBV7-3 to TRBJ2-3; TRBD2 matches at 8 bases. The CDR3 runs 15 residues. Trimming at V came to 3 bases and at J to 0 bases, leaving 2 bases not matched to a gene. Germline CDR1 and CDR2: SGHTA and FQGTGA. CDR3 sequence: CASSFSGASTDTQYF. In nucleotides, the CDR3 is TGTGCCAGCAGCTTTAGCGGGGCTAGCACAGATACGCAGTATTTT.

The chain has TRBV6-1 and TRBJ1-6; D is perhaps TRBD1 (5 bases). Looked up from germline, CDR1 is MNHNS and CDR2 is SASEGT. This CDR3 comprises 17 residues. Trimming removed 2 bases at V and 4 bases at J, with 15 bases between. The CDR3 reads CASSESHGQRYNSPLHF. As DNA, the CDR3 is TGTGCCAGCAGTGAATCCCACGGACAACGATATAATTCACCCCTCCACTTT.